Listed below are T cell receptor beta chains from one sample, sequenced in a study of CD8+CD57+ T cells in acquired aplastic anemia. From the reads, TCRdb called clonotypes with MiXCR, one entry per CDR3 protein. The sample comprises fewer than 200,000 distinct CDR3 sequences, roughly 50% of which are singletons, and 10% to 15% rests with the top ten. Sequencing input: sorted CD4+, CD8+, or CD8+CD57+ T cells (not recorded which) from PBMCs. The source of these receptors is a human donor with aplastic anemia. Each CDR3 is given with its conserved first and last residue. A D gene is named only where the DNA matches it firmly. Clone size is shown for a subset of rows, as once, few, many or a class of expanded clone.

>14|.|TRBV2|TRBJ2-7|.
CASSERGLPFEQYF
TGTGCCAGCAGTGAAAGGGGCCTACCCTTCGAGCAGTACTTC
>13|few|TRBV29-1|TRBJ1-5|.
CSVYINSNQPQHF
TGCAGCGTTTACATCAACAGCAATCAGCCCCAGCATTTT
>15|.|TRBV7-6|TRBJ1-1|.
CASSPAGKRGTEAFF
TGTGCCAGCAGCCCCGCAGGGAAGAGGGGCACTGAAGCTTTCTTT
>16|.|TRBV10-3|TRBJ2-3|.
CAISESTRASTDTQYF
TGTGCCATCAGTGAGTCAACCAGGGCTAGCACAGATACGCAGTATTTT
>14|.|TRBV6-5|TRBJ2-6|.
CASSSQRGANVLTF
TGTGCCAGCAGTTCACAGCGGGGGGCCAACGTCCTGACTTTC
>13|many|TRBV9|TRBJ2-7|.
CASGGDSSYEQYF
TGTGCCAGCGGGGGGGACAGTTCCTACGAGCAGTACTTC
>17|many|TRBV3-1|TRBJ2-5|TRBD2
CASSPLIGRGGQETQYF
TGTGCCAGCAGCCCCTTAATCGGACGGGGGGGGCAAGAGACCCAGTACTTC
>15|many|TRBV10-2|TRBJ2-5|.
CASRDVGGGRETQYF
TGCGCCAGCCGGGACGTGGGGGGCGGCCGGGAGACCCAGTACTTC
>15|many|TRBV2|TRBJ2-1|TRBD1
CASSEDRGMFNEQFF
TGTGCCAGCAGTGAAGACAGGGGAATGTTCAATGAGCAGTTCTTC
>16|.|TRBV10-3|TRBJ2-7|.
CAICSARNPGRYEQYF
.
>17|.|TRBV10-2|TRBJ2-1|.
CAISDEQRSSSYNEQFF
TGTGCCATCAGTGACGAGCAGCGTAGCAGCTCCTACAATGAGCAGTTCTTC
>13|.|TRBV12-3/TRBV12-4|TRBJ2-7|.
CASSLITYYEQRF
TGTGCCAGCAGTTTAATTACTTACTACGAGCAGCGCTTC
>14|few|TRBV10-2|TRBJ1-4|TRBD1
CASSDRGMREKLFF
TGCGCCAGCAGTGACAGGGGGATGAGGGAAAAACTGTTTTTT
>14|many|TRBV9|TRBJ2-7|.
CASSVEASYHEQYF
TGTGCCAGCAGCGTAGAGGCTAGCTACCACGAGCAGTACTTC
>13|few|TRBV10-3|TRBJ1-2|.
CAISEGQIYGYTF
TGTGCCATCAGTGAAGGGCAGATATATGGCTACACCTTC
>16|few|TRBV7-6|TRBJ2-7|TRBD2
CASSAREVPGGYEQYF
TGTGCCAGCAGCGCACGGGAGGTCCCTGGGGGCTACGAGCAGTACTTC
>17|.|TRBV15|TRBJ1-4|TRBD1
CATSTTGQGKSGEKLFF
TGTGCCACCAGCACAACGGGACAGGGGAAGTCGGGGGAAAAACTGTTTTTT
>13|.|TRBV7-2|TRBJ2-1|.
CASSPGPDNEQFF
TGTGCCAGCAGCCCCGGGCCAGACAATGAGCAGTTCTTC
>15|.|TRBV7-2|TRBJ1-1|TRBD1
CASSPRGQGNTEAFF
TGTGCCAGCAGCCCGAGGGGACAGGGGAACACTGAAGCTTTCTTT
>15|few|TRBV13|TRBJ1-6|.
CASSRLGGGDSPLHF
TGTGCCAGCAGCCGCCTAGGAGGTGGGGATTCACCCCTCCACTTT
>16|.|TRBV6-5|TRBJ1-6|.
CASSYKSGGQYSPLHF
TGTGCCAGCAGTTACAAGTCGGGGGGGCAATATTCACCCCTCCACTTT
>13|once|TRBV7-2|TRBJ2-2|.
CASSLYGSGELFF
TGTGCCAGCAGCTTATACGGGTCCGGGGAGCTGTTTTTT
>14|.|TRBV4-1|TRBJ2-6|.
CASSQDREYNVLTF
TGCGCCAGCAGCCAAGACAGGGAATACAACGTCCTGACTTTC
>17|.|TRBV12-3/TRBV12-4|TRBJ1-1|.
CASSLSAGRVLDTEAFF
TGTGCCAGCAGTTTATCCGCAGGGAGAGTGTTAGACACTGAAGCTTTCTTT
>13|many|TRBV30|TRBJ1-5|.
CAWSGKNNQPQHF
TGTGCCTGGAGTGGGAAGAACAATCAGCCCCAGCATTTT
>15|once|TRBV10-3|TRBJ2-7|TRBD2
CAITRQGLAGGEQYF
TGTGCCATCACTCGACAGGGACTAGCGGGAGGCGAGCAGTACTTC
>15|many|TRBV5-4|TRBJ2-1|TRBD2
CASSSQRGTSSIQFF
TGTGCCAGCAGCTCCCAGCGGGGGACCTCCAGTATCCAGTTCTTC
>17|.|TRBV11-1|TRBJ2-5|TRBD2
CASSLAPSGRGRETQYF
TGTGCCAGCAGCTTAGCACCTAGCGGGAGAGGCCGAGAGACCCAGTACTTC